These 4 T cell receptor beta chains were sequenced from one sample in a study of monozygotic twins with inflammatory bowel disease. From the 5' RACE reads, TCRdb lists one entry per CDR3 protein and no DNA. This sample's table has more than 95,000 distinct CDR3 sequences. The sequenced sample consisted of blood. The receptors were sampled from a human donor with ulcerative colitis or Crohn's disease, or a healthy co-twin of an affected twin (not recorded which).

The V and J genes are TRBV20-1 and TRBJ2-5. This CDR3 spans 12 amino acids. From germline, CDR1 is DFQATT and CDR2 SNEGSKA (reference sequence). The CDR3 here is CSARDTPETQYF.

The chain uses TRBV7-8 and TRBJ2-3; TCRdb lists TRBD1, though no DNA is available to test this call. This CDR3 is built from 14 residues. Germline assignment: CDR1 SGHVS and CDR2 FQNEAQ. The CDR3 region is CASSLSPNTDTQYF.

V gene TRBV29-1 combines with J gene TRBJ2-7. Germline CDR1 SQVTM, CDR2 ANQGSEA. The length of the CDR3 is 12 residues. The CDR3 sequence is CSVVFRSYEQYF.

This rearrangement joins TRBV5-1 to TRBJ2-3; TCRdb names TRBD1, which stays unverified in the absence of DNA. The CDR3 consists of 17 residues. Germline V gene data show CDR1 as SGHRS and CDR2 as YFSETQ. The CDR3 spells CASTAGGAGGFTDTQYF.